This T cell receptor (beta chain) is drawn from a study of T cells in Graves' hyperthyroidism and ophthalmopathy. Diagnoses rested on clinical symptoms, serum thyroxine and TRAb, thyroid ultrasound and orbital computed tomography. Per germline, CDR1 LNHDA and CDR2 SQIVND (reference sequence). This CDR3 has 16 residues. The ends were cut back, 5 bases at V and 5 bases at J, with 16 bases in the middle. The investigators amplified TCR beta CDR3 regions from RNA transcripts. First-round RT-PCR of the TCR CDR3 relied on the HTBI primer set. TCRdb passed the multiplex PCR reads through MiXCR, listing each CDR3 protein once. The sample has some 300,000 distinct CDR3 sequences, around 20% seen once; the top ten hold roughly 40%.

The sample was blood. This receptor was obtained from a man between 45 and 60 years old with Graves' ophthalmopathy. This rearrangement joins TRBV19 to TRBJ1-6; D is ambiguous. In DNA, the CDR3 is TGTGCCAGTAGTCCTCTCTCGGGCCAAAATAATTCACCCCTCCACTTT. Translating gives CASSPLSGQNNSPLHF.